Shown below are 29 T cell receptor beta chains from a single sample sequenced in a study of blood T cell repertoires in COVID-19. The repertoire was sequenced with immunoSEQ multiplex PCR; TCRdb's copy has only in-frame clones and lacks some. The table has about 250,000 clones, around 88% seen once. The specimen sequenced was peripheral blood. The receptors were gathered from a man older than 75 with acute or convalescent COVID-19.

The chain combines TRBV9 with TRBJ2-3, with D tentatively TRBD1 (6 bases). The V gene's germline CDR1 is SGDLS and CDR2 YYNGEE. The CDR3 contains 15 residues. The V end was cut by 1 base, the J end by 2 bases, with 11 bases between. In DNA, the CDR3 is TGTGCCAGCAGCGTAACGACAGGAGACACAGATACGCAGTATTTT. It is translated as CASSVTTGDTDTQYF.

The chain is built from TRBV2 and TRBJ1-1; weak D call: TRBD1 (6 bases). CDR1 SNHLY and CDR2 FYNNEI come from the germline V gene. This CDR3 contains 14 residues. Trimming removed 0 bases at V and 6 bases at J, with 11 bases between. As DNA, the CDR3 is TGTGCCAGCAGTGAAGCCACAGGGAAGGCTGAAGCTTTCTTT. Its translation is CASSEATGKAEAFF.

The V gene is TRBV4-1, the J gene TRBJ2-7, with no clear D. In germline, CDR1 is MGHRA, CDR2 YSYEKL. Deletions cut 6 bases from V and 0 bases from J, with 12 bases between. The CDR3 extends over 14 amino acids. The CDR3 sequence is CASSLLTGSYEQYF. CDR3 in DNA: TGCGCCAGCAGTCTTTTGACGGGCTCCTACGAGCAGTACTTC.

This sequence joins TRBV7-2 and TRBJ2-4; the D gene is possibly TRBD2 (6 bases). V was cut by 1 base and J by 0 bases, with 16 bases left in between. Germline CDR1 is SGHTA and CDR2 is FQGNSA. The CDR3 is 18 amino acids. In nucleotides, the CDR3 is TGTGCCAGCAGCTTAGAACCGGGGGTGGGATTAGCCAAAAACATTCAGTACTTC. It translates to CASSLEPGVGLAKNIQYF.

The chain employs TRBV19 and TRBJ1-2; 8 bases map to TRBD1. Trimming cost V 4 bases and J 2 bases; bases outside gene matches: 6. Looked up from germline, CDR1 is LNHDA and CDR2 is SQIVND (reference sequence). This CDR3 is built from 15 residues. The CDR3 sequence is CASSNGQGANYGYTF. In nucleotides, the CDR3 is TGTGCCAGTAGTAACGGACAGGGTGCCAACTATGGCTACACCTTC. Supplemented by reference TRBV19 and TRBJ1-2, the full variable domain reads DGGITQSPKYLFRKEGQNVTLSCEQNLNHDAMYWYRQDPGQGLRLIYYSQIVNDFQKGDIAEGYSVSREKKESFPLTVTSAQKNPTAFYLCASSNGQGANYGYTFGSGTRLTVV.

For the CDR3, the DNA is TGTGCCAGCAGGACAGGCCTCTATGGCTACACCTTC. Its protein product is CASRTGLYGYTF. J is TRBJ1-2 and V is TRBV27; weak D call: TRBD1 (6 bases). The CDR3 is made up of 12 amino acids. Germline V lookup: CDR1 MNHEY, CDR2 SMNVEV (reference sequence). V shed 6 bases and J shed 4 bases, with 9 bases lying between them.

This rearrangement joins TRBV29-1 to TRBJ1-3, with 7 bases that match TRBD1. The V gene's germline CDR1 is SQVTM and CDR2 ANQGSEA. J lost 2 bases, V lost 5 bases, and 3 bases had no gene match. This CDR3 comprises 13 residues. CDR3 residues: CSVWTGPGNTIYF. CDR3 coding DNA: TGCAGCGTTTGGACAGGACCTGGAAACACCATATATTTT.

This rearrangement joins TRBV5-5 to TRBJ2-1; 7 positions agree with TRBD2. CDR3 length equals 14 residues. Germline loops: CDR1 SGHKS, CDR2 YYEKEE (reference sequence). V lost 2 bases, J lost 5 bases, and 4 bases stayed unmatched. DNA for the CDR3: TGTGCCAGCAGCTTCACTAGCGCCAACAATGAGCAGTTCTTC. Encoded protein: CASSFTSANNEQFF.

The CDR3 sequence: CASSNPKIGEQYF. In nucleotides, the CDR3 is TGTGCCAGCAGCAACCCTAAAATTGGCGAGCAGTACTTC. The chain couples TRBV21-1 to TRBJ2-7; the table's D call, TRBD2, was not checked against the DNA. TRBV21-1 constitutes a pseudogene. This CDR3 is built from 13 residues.

The rearrangement links TRBV23-1 to TRBJ1-1; maybe TRBD1 (5 bases). TRBV23-1 is flagged as an ORF with uncertain function. V shed 11 bases and J shed 1 base, with 14 bases lying between them. The CDR3 totals 13 residues. The CDR3 is CAGRGQRNTEAFF. Here the CDR3 DNA reads TGCGCCGGAAGAGGACAAAGGAACACTGAAGCTTTCTTT.

This chain links TRBV3-1 (or the pseudogene TRBV3-2) with TRBJ1-2; 7 bases line up with TRBD1. Losses at the gene ends were 4 bases for V and 5 bases for J; bases not matched to a gene: 4. This CDR3 spans 13 amino acids. Germline V gene sequence: CDR1 LGHDT, CDR2 YNNKEL (reference sequence). The CDR3 loop reads CASSLEGQYGYTF. DNA of the CDR3: TGTGCCAGCAGCCTCGAGGGACAGTATGGCTACACCTTC.

The rearrangement uses TRBV2 and TRBJ1-5; 7 nucleotides align to TRBD1. This CDR3 region has 14 residues. The V and J ends lost 10 bases and 4 bases, in that order; junction bases with no gene match: 10. The V gene's germline CDR1 is SNHLY and CDR2 FYNNEI. The CDR3 DNA follows: TGTGCCACCAGCGAAACAGGGGTGAATCAGCCCCAGCATTTT. Translating it yields CATSETGVNQPQHF.

This chain connects TRBV9 to TRBJ2-3; 10 bases map to TRBD2. The CDR3 has 17 amino acids. V was pared by 0 bases and J by 9 bases, with 13 bases of the junction left unmatched. Germline lookup yields CDR1 SGDLS and CDR2 YYNGEE. The CDR3, as DNA: TGTGCCAGCAGCGTAGCGGGTATGAGCGGGGGGGCTGACACGCAGTATTTT. Translation gives CASSVAGMSGGADTQYF.

The chain joins TRBV5-5 to TRBJ2-1; 8 nucleotides match TRBD2. The V gene's germline CDR1 is SGHKS and CDR2 YYEKEE (reference sequence). The CDR3 extends over 16 amino acids. Trimming took 0 bases from V and 5 from J; bases not matched to a gene: 7. The CDR3 DNA sequence: TGTGCCAGCAGCTTGGCCATGGCGGGAGGCGACAATGAGCAGTTCTTC. This sequence encodes CASSLAMAGGDNEQFF.

J is TRBJ2-3 and V is TRBV6-5, with 13 bases lining up with TRBD2. V was clipped by 10 bases and J by 5 bases; unmatched bases: 9. Germline V CDR1 and CDR2: MNHEY, SVGAGI. This CDR3 is built from 15 residues. The CDR3 loop is CATWTSGGGGDTQYF. For the CDR3, the DNA is TGTGCCACCTGGACTAGCGGGGGTGGGGGAGATACGCAGTATTTT.

The chain recombines TRBV4-1 with TRBJ1-2; D might be TRBD1 (5 bases). V was pared by 0 bases and J by 4 bases, with 12 bases between. Looked up from germline, CDR1 is MGHRA and CDR2 is YSYEKL. The CDR3 has 15 amino acids. The CDR3 reads CASSQEGEGRYGYTF. The CDR3, as DNA: TGCGCCAGCAGCCAAGAAGGGGAGGGGCGCTATGGCTACACCTTC.

The chain recombines TRBV29-1 with TRBJ1-2; D not certain. The germline V and J ends were trimmed by 6 bases and 8 bases, with 13 bases remaining between them. This CDR3 is 11 amino acids long. Germline lookup yields CDR1 SQVTM and CDR2 ANQGSEA. This CDR3 reads CSVAIGGGYTF. The CDR3 coding sequence is TGCAGCGTCGCAATAGGCGGAGGCTACACCTTC.

This clone was found a few times. The chain has TRBV9 and TRBJ2-2, with D perhaps TRBD1 (5 bases). Germline V gives CDR1 SGDLS, CDR2 YYNGEE. The germline V and J ends were trimmed by 0 bases and 1 base, with 7 bases remaining between them. CDR3 length: 15 amino acids. CDR3 protein: CASSVEGKNTGELFF. As DNA, the CDR3 is TGTGCCAGCAGCGTAGAGGGGAAGAACACCGGGGAGCTGTTTTTT. Full variable domain (rest looked up from reference TRBV9 and TRBJ2-2): DSGVTQTPKHLITATGQRVTLRCSPRSGDLSVYWYQQSLDQGLQFLIQYYNGEERAKGNILERFSAQQFPDLHSELNLSSLELGDSALYFCASSVEGKNTGELFFGEGSRLTVL.

This chain connects TRBV5-5 to TRBJ1-6; 7 bases are shared with TRBD1. This CDR3 comprises 15 residues. V lost 0 bases and J lost 4; bases outside the gene matches: 1. The germline V gene has CDR1 SGHKS and CDR2 YYEKEE (reference sequence). This CDR3 is CASSLGGQYNSPLHF. CDR3 nucleotides: TGTGCCAGCAGCTTGGGGGGACAGTATAATTCACCCCTCCACTTT.

V and J are TRBV15 and TRBJ2-5, with D perhaps matching TRBD1 (6 bases). The CDR3 extends over 15 amino acids. Germline values: CDR1 LNHNV, CDR2 YYDKDF (reference sequence). Trimming took off 4 bases at V and 4 bases at J, with 16 bases between the two ends. The CDR3 loop is CATSKRRQAGETQYF. The CDR3 nucleotides read TGTGCCACCAGCAAACGACGACAGGCTGGAGAGACCCAGTACTTC.

This clone was seen more than once but under ten times. CDR3 sequence reads: CASSSQGAVTEAFF. The CDR3 DNA reads as TGTGCCAGCAGTTCACAGGGGGCGGTAACTGAAGCTTTCTTT. The rearrangement joins TRBV6-2 or TRBV6-3 to TRBJ1-1, with 9 bases identical to TRBD1. The V gene's germline CDR1 is MNHEY and CDR2 SVGEGT. The trim removed 4 bases at V and 5 bases at J, leaving 5 bases unmatched. The CDR3 contains 14 residues.

V and J are TRBV6-2 or TRBV6-3 and TRBJ2-7; TRBD1 matches at 10 bases. The germline V gene encodes CDR1 MNHEY and CDR2 SVGEGT. The length of the CDR3 is 15 residues. V lost 5 bases to trimming and J lost 5 bases; unmatched junction nucleotides: 9. The CDR3 loop reads CASSDQTGGRNEQYF. The DNA of the CDR3 is TGTGCCAGCAGTGACCAGACAGGGGGCCGGAACGAGCAGTACTTC.

V usage is TRBV7-8 and J usage is TRBJ1-5; D is undetermined. V shed 5 bases and J shed 4 bases, with 12 bases lying between them. CDR3 size: 14 residues. Germline values: CDR1 SGHVS, CDR2 FQNEAQ. The CDR3 protein is CASSPGGGNQPQHF. CDR3 bases: TGTGCCAGCAGCCCTGGTGGAGGAAATCAGCCCCAGCATTTT.

The V gene is TRBV7-9, the J gene TRBJ1-5; D ambiguous. This CDR3 has 13 amino acids. Germline V gene data show CDR1 as SEHNR and CDR2 as FQNEAQ (reference sequence). The V end was cut by 6 bases, the J end by 3 bases, with 9 bases between. The CDR3 nucleotides are TGTGCCAGCAGTCTAGATAACAATCAGCCCCAGCATTTT. This sequence encodes CASSLDNNQPQHF.

The rearrangement uses TRBV6-5 and TRBJ2-2, with D tentatively TRBD2 (5 bases). Germline V gene lookup returns CDR1 MNHEY and CDR2 SVGAGI. The length of the CDR3 is 13 residues. V lost 6 bases and J 5 bases, leaving 10 bases between the germline ends. The CDR3 here is CASRGPGTGELFF. The CDR3 DNA sequence: TGTGCCAGCAGAGGGCCGGGAACCGGGGAGCTGTTTTTT.

The V call is TRBV13, the J call TRBJ2-5; D might be TRBD1 (5 bases). V was cut by 3 bases and J by 2 bases, with 10 bases left in between. Germline lookup yields CDR1 PRHDT and CDR2 FYEKMQ (reference sequence). The CDR3 is 14 amino acids. Written as DNA, the CDR3 is TGTGCCAGCAGCTTCAGGGTGCGACAAGAGACCCAGTACTTC. Protein: CASSFRVRQETQYF.

This rearrangement joins TRBV18 to TRBJ1-1; the D gene is possibly TRBD1 (6 bases). Trimming removed 6 bases at V and 3 bases at J, with 14 bases between. Germline lookup yields CDR1 KGHSH and CDR2 LQKENI. CDR3 length: 14 amino acids. The CDR3 region is CASSLQGDDTEAFF. The CDR3 region has the DNA TGTGCCAGCTCTTTACAGGGTGATGACACTGAAGCTTTCTTT.

This clone was recorded only once. J is TRBJ2-7 and V is TRBV5-4; TRBD1 aligns across 7 bases. CDR3 length equals 13 residues. The J segment lost 7 bases and the V segment lost 9 bases, leaving 13 bases of the junction unmatched. The germline CDR1 and CDR2 sequences are SGHNT and YYREEE (reference sequence). Written as DNA, the CDR3 is TGTGCCACTCTACAGGGGAATGGAGGTGAGCAGTACTTC. This sequence encodes CATLQGNGGEQYF.

V gene TRBV9 combines with J gene TRBJ1-1; D ambiguous. Germline CDR1 reads SGDLS; CDR2 reads YYNGEE. V was cut by 2 bases and J by 0 bases, with 5 bases left in between. This CDR3 spans 13 amino acids. The CDR3 DNA reads TGTGCCAGCAGCGTCCAGTTGAACACTGAAGCTTTCTTT. It yields the protein CASSVQLNTEAFF. Together with reference TRBV9 and TRBJ1-1, the CDR3 gives the full variable domain: DSGVTQTPKHLITATGQRVTLRCSPRSGDLSVYWYQQSLDQGLQFLIQYYNGEERAKGNILERFSAQQFPDLHSELNLSSLELGDSALYFCASSVQLNTEAFFGQGTRLTVV.